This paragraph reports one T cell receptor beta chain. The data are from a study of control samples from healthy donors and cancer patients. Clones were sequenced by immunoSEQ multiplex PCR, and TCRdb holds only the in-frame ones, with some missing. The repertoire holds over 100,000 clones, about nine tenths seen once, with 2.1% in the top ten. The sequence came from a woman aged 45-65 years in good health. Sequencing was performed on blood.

In DNA form, the CDR3 reads TGTGCCAGCGGCATAGCGGGAGCCGGGGAGCTGTTTTTT. It translates to CASGIAGAGELFF. The gene calls are TRBV2 and TRBJ2-2, with 9 bases lining up with TRBD2. V shed 8 bases, J shed 6 bases, and the junction held 4 bases outside the gene matches. Germline V lookup: CDR1 SNHLY, CDR2 FYNNEI. The CDR3 has 13 residues.